This T cell receptor beta chain emerged from a study of control samples from healthy donors and cancer patients. TCRdb keeps only in-frame clones here, not all; method: immunoSEQ multiplex PCR. The sample has 45,000 to 60,000 clones; about 95% are singletons. The CDR3 is made up of 15 amino acids. Germline trimming cut 0 bases from V and 2 bases from J; bases unmatched to any gene: 4. Per germline, CDR1 MNHNS and CDR2 SASEGT. The sequence was obtained from a man aged 25-40 years in good health. The sequencing input was blood. The J gene is TRBJ2-7, the V gene TRBV6-1; 7 nucleotides agree with TRBD2. This CDR3 is CASSEAGDYPYEQYF. CDR3 nucleotides: TGTGCCAGCAGTGAAGCGGGGGACTACCCCTACGAGCAGTACTTC.